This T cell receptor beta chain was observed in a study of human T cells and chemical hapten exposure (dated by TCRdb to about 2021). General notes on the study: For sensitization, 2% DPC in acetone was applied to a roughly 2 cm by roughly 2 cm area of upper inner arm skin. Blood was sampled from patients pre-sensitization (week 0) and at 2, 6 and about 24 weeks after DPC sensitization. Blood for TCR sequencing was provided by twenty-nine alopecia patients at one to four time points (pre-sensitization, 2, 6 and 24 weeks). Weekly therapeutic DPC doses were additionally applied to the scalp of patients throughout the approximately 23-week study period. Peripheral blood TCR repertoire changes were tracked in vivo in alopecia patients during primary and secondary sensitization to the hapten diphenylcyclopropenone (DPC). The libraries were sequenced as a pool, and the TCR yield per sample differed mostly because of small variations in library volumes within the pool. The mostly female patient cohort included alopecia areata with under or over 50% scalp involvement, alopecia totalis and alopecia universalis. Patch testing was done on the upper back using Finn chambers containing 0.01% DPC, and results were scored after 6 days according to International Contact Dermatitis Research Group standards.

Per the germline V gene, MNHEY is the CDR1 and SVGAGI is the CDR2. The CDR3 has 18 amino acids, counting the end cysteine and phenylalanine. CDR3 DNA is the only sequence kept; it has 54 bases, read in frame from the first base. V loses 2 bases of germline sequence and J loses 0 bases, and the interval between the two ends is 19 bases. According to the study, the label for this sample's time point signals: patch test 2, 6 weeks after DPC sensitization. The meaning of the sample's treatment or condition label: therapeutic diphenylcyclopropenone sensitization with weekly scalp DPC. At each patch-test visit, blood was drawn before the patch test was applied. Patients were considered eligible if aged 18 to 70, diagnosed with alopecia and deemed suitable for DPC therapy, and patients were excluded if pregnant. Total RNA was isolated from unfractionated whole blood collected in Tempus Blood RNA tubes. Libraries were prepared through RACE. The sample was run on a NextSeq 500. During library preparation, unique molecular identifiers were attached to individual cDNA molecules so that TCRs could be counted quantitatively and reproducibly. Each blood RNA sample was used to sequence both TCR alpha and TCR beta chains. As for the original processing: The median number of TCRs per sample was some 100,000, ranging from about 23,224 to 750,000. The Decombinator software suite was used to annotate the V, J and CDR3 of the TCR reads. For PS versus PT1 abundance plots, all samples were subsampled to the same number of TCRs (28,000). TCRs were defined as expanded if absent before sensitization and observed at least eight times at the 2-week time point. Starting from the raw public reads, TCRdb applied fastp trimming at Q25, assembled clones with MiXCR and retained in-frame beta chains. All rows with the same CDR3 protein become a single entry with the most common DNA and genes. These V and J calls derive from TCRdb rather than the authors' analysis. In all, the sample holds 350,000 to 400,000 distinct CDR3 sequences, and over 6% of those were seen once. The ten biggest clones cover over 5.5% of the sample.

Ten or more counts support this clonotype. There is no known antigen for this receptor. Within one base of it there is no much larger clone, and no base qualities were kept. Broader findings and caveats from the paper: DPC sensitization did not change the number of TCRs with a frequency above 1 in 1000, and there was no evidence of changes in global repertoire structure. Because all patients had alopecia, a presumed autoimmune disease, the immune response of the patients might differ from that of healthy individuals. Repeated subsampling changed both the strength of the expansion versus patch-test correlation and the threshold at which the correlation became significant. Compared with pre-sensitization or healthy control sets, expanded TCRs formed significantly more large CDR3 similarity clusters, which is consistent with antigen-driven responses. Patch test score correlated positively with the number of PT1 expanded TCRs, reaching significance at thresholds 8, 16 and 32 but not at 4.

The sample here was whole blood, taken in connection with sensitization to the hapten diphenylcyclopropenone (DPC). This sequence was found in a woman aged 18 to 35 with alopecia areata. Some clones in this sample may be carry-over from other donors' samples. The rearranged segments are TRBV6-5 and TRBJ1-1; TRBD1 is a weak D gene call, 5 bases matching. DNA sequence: TGTGCCAGCAGTTACGCTTTGGGAGGGGACCTCATGAACACTGAAGCTTTCTTT. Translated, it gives CASSYALGGDLMNTEAFF.